This T cell receptor (beta chain) was found in a study of cytomegalovirus exposure and HLA in healthy donors (dated by TCRdb to the late 2010s). Describing the broader study: In an earlier analysis of about 560 of the donors, around 290 Gb of sequence data and 120 million or so unique TCR beta sequences from about 180 million T cells were reported. The study was designed to test whether signatures of past pathogen exposure could be identified by cataloging public T cell receptors. Typing coverage varied by locus: roughly 620-630 donors for A, B, C, DRB1 and DQB1; 522 for DQA1; about 590 for DPA1; approximately 490 for DPB1. Across under 500 genotyped donors of the cohort, an average of roughly 200,000 unique TCR beta nucleotide sequences per donor were sequenced, and roughly a sixth of those sequences were non-productive. An early release that covered about 600 HLA-typed donors contained about 300 gigabases of sequencing data and tens of millions of unique TCR sequences. In a later genetic analysis, genome-wide SNP genotypes for about three fifths of the roughly 670 donors were used, and that subset was treated as a discovery cohort. Every repertoire in the discovery cohort had been generated on one and the same sequencing platform. To predict cytomegalovirus infection status, the study brought together high-throughput TCR immunosequencing, statistical association of individual TCRs with disease status, and machine learning. Donor age, sex, ethnicity and CMV serostatus were collected together with the repertoire data. Because of strong linkage in the cohort, five DR-DQ haplotypes were treated as single units for association and clustering. To study patterns of TCR occurrence, a later analysis re-analyzed previously published TCR beta repertoires from around 660 donors and added high-resolution HLA genotyping. To decide whether each TCR beta V gene segment behaved as functional or pseudogenic, an earlier analysis of fewer than 750 of the donors relied on high-throughput TCR beta sequencing. The later analysis used no new phenotypic data to find candidate immune exposures, relying instead on TCR beta sequences and their occurrence across donors. The study used immunosequencing to profile the T cell repertoires of hundreds of subjects and linked those repertoires to cytomegalovirus serostatus. Besides the first cohort of 666 subjects, a separate validation cohort made up of 90 to 150 different subjects was used. Both class I and class II loci were covered by HLA typing, at four-digit resolution. The genetic ancestry cluster associated with self-reported Caucasian donors included 81% of the approximately 410 genotyped donors.

The protocol used for the library was the immunoSEQ multiplex PCR assay. For the multiplex PCR, a mixture combining 60 forward primers for TCR Vbeta segments and 13 reverse primers for TCR Jbeta segments was used. Amplification of the CDR3 region of rearranged TCR beta genes was performed with a multiplex PCR assay on genomic DNA. Amplified TCR beta libraries were sequenced as 87-base-pair reads on the Illumina HiSeq System. On the authors' methods: In a later analysis, tens of millions of unique TCR beta chains were counted across the 690 or so repertoires, and around 10 million of these chains were shared by at least two donors. A nearest-neighbor algorithm error-corrected the raw reads and collapsed the reads into unique sequences, merging closely related sequences to remove PCR and sequencing errors. V, D and J gene segments were assigned by aligning CDR3 sequences to IMGT reference sequences. Each retained sequence needed at least a six-nucleotide match to both a V gene segment and a J gene segment. Rearrangements were called productive when the CDR3 lacked stop codons and stayed in frame with V and J; all others were non-productive. CDR3 was defined according to IMGT convention as the region running from the second conserved V-encoded cysteine to the conserved J-encoded phenylalanine. The earlier analysis of about 610 of the donors excluded sequences that lacked an unambiguous match to a single V gene segment. In an earlier analysis of some 590 of the donors, V segments were called functional above 56.7% productive rearrangements and were called segregating when the between-donor standard deviation exceeded 5%. A statistical classification framework was built to diagnose cytomegalovirus status from the catalog of TCR beta chain sequences. In a later analysis, V and J genes were assigned by comparing TCR nucleotide sequences against IMGT/GENE-DB human TR gene sequences. The TCRdist pipeline was used in a later analysis to assign CDR3 sequences and most-parsimonious VDJ recombination scenarios. A later analysis defined each TCR beta chain by its CDR3 amino acid sequence plus V-gene family, and excluded reads lacking a unique V-gene family. As a way to deal with suspected cross-contamination and a sequencing artifact, a later analysis dropped 450 to 600 nucleotide sequences that were highly shared and had low generation probability. A later analysis calculated a clonal expansion index for each public chain from normalized within-repertoire ranks of inferred template counts. In a later analysis, generation probabilities were computed using a VDJ recombination model fitted to out-of-frame rearrangements, and the results were checked against IGoR. In a later analysis, hypergeometric tests were used to score TCR-TCR, TCR-HLA and TCR-CMV co-occurrence, with a repertoire-size bias correction applied to TCR pairs. To estimate false discovery rates, a later analysis permuted the HLA or CMV assignments 20 times. A later analysis grouped co-occurring TCRs with DBSCAN, adding TCRdist sequence similarity when clustering within HLA-allele-positive subsets. Repertoires with fewer than 30,000 or more than 120,000 public chains were left out of co-occurrence clustering, as were about 5 repertoires with anomalous nucleotide sharing. TCRdb limited this immuneACCESS table to in-frame rearrangements with V and J called. A share of clones is missing; checked studies link under half to unresolved V genes, and the rest is unexplained. V and J calls and clone size are as listed in that table; D and trimming were resolved from the DNA. This sample gives over 150,000 clones in total; approximately 84% of them show up just once. The top ten constitute less than 0.3% of the sample.

Inclusive of the bounding cysteine and phenylalanine, the CDR3 is 15 residues long. Solely the CDR3 DNA is kept, with 45 bases framed from the first base. V loses 4 bases, J loses 0 bases, and the germline ends lie 10 bases apart. From the germline V gene (reference sequence), CDR1 is MNHEY and CDR2 is SMNVEV. This clone was picked up a small number of times. This receptor's antigen is unknown. No qualities accompany the bases; no much larger clone lies one base away. Broader findings and caveats from the paper: In a later genetic analysis, a missense DCLRE1C variant was associated with V-gene and J-gene trimming of TCR beta chains, and the association was replicated in an independent cohort. Only TCR beta chains were sequenced in this cohort, and the absence of alpha or paired-chain data limited detectable features. The sequencing pipeline was judged likely to have produced a cluster of highly shared sequence variants as a technical artifact. Immune exposure information for the cohort was limited to CMV serostatus. In an earlier analysis of around 600 of the donors, most TCR beta V segments appeared in productive rearrangements about 87% or about 30% of the time, broadly matching IMGT annotations. When HLA alleles, especially DR and DQ, strongly co-occurred, attributing TCR associations to individual alleles was difficult. A later genetic analysis reported fewer N-insertions in productive TCRs among donors in an Asian-associated ancestry cluster than the roughly 650-donor mean. In the study, some 160 TCR beta chains were listed as associated with cytomegalovirus. At a false discovery rate of 0.05, a later analysis linked under 20,000 TCR beta sequences to specific HLA alleles. Some IMGT-functional V segments, including TRBV6-2 and TRBV6-3, could not be distinguished by the 87-base-pair reads and were therefore excluded. A further reported finding was that TCR beta sequences accurately predicted the HLA-A and HLA-B alleles for most subjects in the first cohort. Linkage disequilibrium might explain the correlated functional status among segregating V segments, but an unknown experimental factor could not be excluded. Roughly uniform sequencing depth across donors was assumed in presence/absence analyses, although this assumption may not hold. Because HLA typing was unavailable for some donors at each locus, only the typed subset was used in association tests. It was suggested by the authors that the approach could potentially be generalized to other disease states and immunological phenotypes. Cytomegalovirus status was reported to be diagnosed by the classifier with high specificity and sensitivity in both the original and validation cohorts. Because counts were too low, 15 or so rarely observed V segments, including chromosome 9 orphons, were excluded from the earlier analysis of 587 of the donors. A few of the identified cytomegalovirus-associated TCR beta chains were confirmed in vitro to be specific for cytomegalovirus antigens. While some public TCRs were present in many individuals, most TCR sequences turned up only very rarely across donors. In a later analysis, TCR association rates were found to vary across HLA loci, with the most associated TCRs seen for DRB1 alleles and the fewest for HLA-C alleles. A later analysis reported that several top co-occurrence clusters appeared linked to parvovirus B19, influenza, CMV and Epstein-Barr virus. A later analysis found that HLA-associated TCR beta chains were more clonally expanded and had lower generation probabilities than equally common non-associated chains. According to a later analysis, most CMV-associated TCR beta chains appeared to be HLA-restricted, and the HLA associations seemed to be driven largely by CMV exposure.

The cohort comprised 666 healthy bone marrow donors. At the time of sampling, all cohort members were nominally healthy, though unrecorded immune exposures were likely present. The donor tested CMV seronegative and was one of the 352 seronegative cohort members. A peripheral blood sample was collected from each donor, and TCR beta sequencing was performed on peripheral blood mononuclear cells. Genomic DNA extraction from the blood cell samples was performed with the Qiagen DNeasy Blood Extraction Kit. Sequencing was done on a sample of PBMCs. The chain is encoded by TRBV27 joined to TRBJ2-1, with the D gene not clear enough to name. The sequence was obtained from a girl under two years old in good health and CMV-seronegative. This receptor carries the CDR3 CASSSPGSSYNEQFF. The sequenced DNA: TGTGCCAGCAGTTCCCCGGGTAGCTCCTACAATGAGCAGTTCTTC.